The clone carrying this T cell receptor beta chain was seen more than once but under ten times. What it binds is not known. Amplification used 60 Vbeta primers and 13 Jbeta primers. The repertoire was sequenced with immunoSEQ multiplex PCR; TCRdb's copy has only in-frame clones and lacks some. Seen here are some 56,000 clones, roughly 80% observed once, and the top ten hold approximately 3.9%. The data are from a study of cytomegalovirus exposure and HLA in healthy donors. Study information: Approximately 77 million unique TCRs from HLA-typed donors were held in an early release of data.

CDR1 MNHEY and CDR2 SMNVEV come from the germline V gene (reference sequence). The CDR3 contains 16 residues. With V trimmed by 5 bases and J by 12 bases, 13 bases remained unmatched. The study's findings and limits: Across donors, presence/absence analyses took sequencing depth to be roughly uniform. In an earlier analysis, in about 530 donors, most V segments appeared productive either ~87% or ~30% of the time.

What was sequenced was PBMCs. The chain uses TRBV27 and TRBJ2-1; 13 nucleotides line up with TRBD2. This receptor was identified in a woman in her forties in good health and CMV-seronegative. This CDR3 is CASSPQPGLAGWGQFF. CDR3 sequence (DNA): TGTGCCAGCAGTCCCCAACCGGGACTAGCGGGATGGGGGCAGTTCTTC.